This TCR beta chain was identified during a study of T cell responses to AZD1222 COVID-19 vaccine. Overall study findings and caveats: Spike-specific TCR repertoires showed rising breadth and depth after two AZD1222 doses. Donor demographics were predominantly white British with a female majority; clonal diversity may be underestimated. Per reports, nearly half of all spike-specific TCRs target regions that are unmutated in variants. Every sample of the repertoires postdated the peak T cell response.

CDR3 length equals 14 residues. The V gene's germline CDR1 is LNHDA and CDR2 SQIVND (reference sequence). Trimming cost V 8 bases and J 4 bases; bases outside gene matches: 8. With regard to this clone: Its target is unknown.

This table comes from immunoSEQ multiplex PCR, and its TCRdb copy is limited to in-frame clones, with some not included. The sample lists roughly 110,000 clones, around 90% occurring once. This material consisted of peripheral blood, taken on day 0 of AZD1222 vaccination. This clonotype was obtained from an adult in good health. The chain carries TRBV19 and TRBJ1-2, with 9 nucleotides matching TRBD1. In DNA, the CDR3 is TGTGCCAGTTCCTCCGGGACAGGGTCCTATGGCTACACCTTC. This codes for CASSSGTGSYGYTF.